This TCR beta chain was observed in a study of spatial heterogeneity in lung cancer. In its sample, this clonotype was seen many times. Its antigen remains unknown. TCRdb independently ran MiXCR on the 5' RACE reads; one entry per CDR3 protein. In the table there are about 48,000 distinct CDR3 sequences, roughly 5% of which are singletons. The CDR3 totals 15 residues. Trimming removed 3 bases from V and 10 bases from J, with 17 bases in between. CDR1 and CDR2 from the germline V gene are SGHKS and YYEKEE (reference sequence). Overall study findings and caveats: Blood showed ubiquitous tumor TCRs more often at resection than at routine follow-up.

Stated time point: sample taken at primary tumor resection. Unsorted tumor, nontumor lung tissue or cryopreserved PBMC supplied the whole RNA. This material consisted of PBMCs, taken at surgery. The clonotype comes from a male donor with early-stage non-small cell lung cancer. The V call is TRBV5-5, the J call TRBJ1-6, with a weak D call TRBD1 (5 bases). The CDR3: CASSSPREKGSPLHF. CDR3 nucleotide sequence: TGTGCCAGCAGCTCACCCAGGGAAAAAGGGTCACCCCTCCACTTT.